This T cell receptor (beta chain) was captured in a study of blood T cell repertoires in COVID-19. At the level of the study: PBMCs, B-cell-depleted T cells, or T cells were the source of the cDNA or gDNA that made up the material.

Trimming cost V 9 bases and J 2 bases, with 16 bases left between them. This CDR3 is built from 14 residues. Germline V CDR1 and CDR2: MDHEN, SYDVKM. This clone was counted a single time. Study processing details: Amplifying reference gene primers gave estimates of nucleated cell counts. Sequencing used immunoSEQ multiplex PCR; TCRdb keeps in-frame clones, though not all of them. That table furnishes V, J and clone size, whereas the DNA furnished D and trimming. This table holds some 83,000 clones, roughly 85% found once. The TCR comes from an elderly woman with active or convalescent COVID-19. The gene calls are TRBV28 and TRBJ1-2; D is unresolved. Material for sequencing was peripheral blood. The CDR3 DNA is TGTGCCAGTTTGAAGGGAGGGAAAAACTATGGCTACACCTTC. Protein sequence: CASLKGGKNYGYTF.